This note documents a single T cell receptor beta chain sequence. This clonotype was counted only a few times. The antigen it binds to is not known. No base-level quality is on record; no much larger clone is a single base apart. Library construction relied on RACE. The data were produced on a NextSeq 500. During library preparation, unique molecular identifiers were attached to individual cDNA molecules so that TCRs could be counted quantitatively and reproducibly. For every blood RNA sample, sequencing covered both the TCR alpha and TCR beta chains. For the original study's pipeline: The median number of TCRs per sample was 90,000 to 100,000, ranging from 23,224 to 690,600. The Decombinator software suite was used to annotate the V, J and CDR3 of the TCR reads. For PS versus PT1 abundance plots, all samples were subsampled to the same number of TCRs (28,000). Expanded TCRs were defined as absent before sensitization and observed at least eight times at the 2-week time point. TCRdb ran its own pipeline on the public reads, namely fastp trimming at Q25 and MiXCR clone calling, and kept in-frame beta chains. Under each unique CDR3 protein, matching rows form one entry showing the most common genes and DNA. The V and J calls were not made by the authors but by TCRdb's processing. The sample table contains 79,000 or so distinct CDR3 sequences; only one count was recorded for 10% of them. Around 1.5% of the sample is in the top ten clones.

The sample comes from a study of human T cells and chemical hapten exposure (dated by TCRdb to about 2021). With respect to the entire study: For sensitization, 2% DPC in acetone was applied to a 2 cm by 2 cm area of upper inner arm skin. The mostly female patient cohort included alopecia areata with under or over 50% scalp involvement, alopecia totalis and alopecia universalis. This study followed changes in the peripheral blood TCR repertoire in vivo during primary and secondary sensitization of alopecia patients to the hapten diphenylcyclopropenone (DPC). Patch tests used Finn chambers with 0.01% DPC on the upper back, scored after 6 days by International Contact Dermatitis Research Group standards. Throughout the study period of 20 to 25 weeks, patients also received therapeutic DPC doses to the scalp every week. The libraries were sequenced as a pool, and the TCR yield per sample differed mostly because of small variations in library volumes within the pool. Blood for TCR sequencing was provided by twenty-nine alopecia patients at one to four time points (pre-sensitization, 2, 6 and 24 weeks). Blood was sampled from patients pre-sensitization (week 0) and at 2, 6 and about 24 weeks after DPC sensitization.

The time point label of this sample denotes: patch test 1, 2 weeks after DPC sensitization. The treatment or condition tag for this specimen amounts to: therapeutic diphenylcyclopropenone sensitization with weekly scalp DPC. At every patch-test visit, the blood draw took place before the patch test was put on. To be eligible, patients had to be aged 18 to 70, diagnosed with alopecia and judged suitable for DPC therapy, while pregnant patients were excluded. Total RNA was extracted from unfractionated whole blood collected in Tempus Blood RNA tubes. Overall study results and their limits: Because all patients had alopecia, a presumed autoimmune disease, the immune response of the patients might differ from that of healthy individuals. The number of PT1 expanded TCRs positively correlated with patch test score, significant at thresholds 8, 16 and 32 but not 4. Repeated subsampling changed both the strength of the expansion versus patch-test correlation and the threshold at which the correlation became significant. Compared with pre-sensitization or healthy control sets, expanded TCRs formed significantly more large CDR3 similarity clusters, which is consistent with antigen-driven responses. DPC sensitization did not change the number of TCRs with a frequency above 1 in 1000, and there was no evidence of changes in global repertoire structure.

The CDR3 goes from the cysteine to the phenylalanine over 14 residues. Of all the DNA, just the CDR3 is kept, 42 bases in frame from base 1. CDR1 SGHRS and CDR2 YFSETQ were looked up in the germline V gene. V is shortened by 3 bases, J by 7 bases, and the region joining them spans 11 bases. Sequenced material: whole blood, taken in connection with sensitization to the hapten diphenylcyclopropenone (DPC). The chain employs TRBV5-1 and TRBJ1-6, with no confident D gene call. This receptor was identified in a woman aged 50 to 60 with alopecia areata. Some clones in this sample may be carry-over from other donors' samples. The CDR3 sequence is CASSSSVGNSPLHF. The sequence in DNA is TGCGCCAGCAGCTCTTCCGTTGGGAATTCACCCCTCCACTTT.